What follows are 24 T cell receptor beta chains derived from one specimen sequenced in a study of shared clonotypes between healthy human individuals. Sequenced by immunoSEQ multiplex PCR; TCRdb stores in-frame clones only, minus some. Here the sample spans about a million clones, 60% to 85% being singletons. The sample consisted of memory CD4+ T cells sorted from blood. Subset noted: CD45RA-negative fraction. The receptors here all came from a man between 18 and 35 years old in good health.

The rearrangement uses TRBV30 and TRBJ1-4, with D possibly TRBD1 on 5 matching bases. The CDR3 loop spans 15 amino acids. CDR1 and CDR2 from the germline V gene are GTSNPN and SVGIG (reference sequence). The V end lost 2 bases, the J end lost 3 bases, and 13 bases lay between the germline ends. CDR3 residues: CAWSTRTGANEKLFF. The CDR3 bases are TGTGCCTGGAGTACCCGGACGGGGGCTAATGAAAAACTGTTTTTT.

V gene TRBV7-9 combines with J gene TRBJ2-5; possibly TRBD2 for D (5 bases). V was clipped by 2 bases and J by 4 bases, with 8 bases between them. The CDR3 length is 13 residues. The germline gives CDR1 SEHNR, CDR2 FQNEAQ (reference sequence). The CDR3 DNA follows: TGTGCCAGCAGCTTAACTACTAGAGAGACCCAGTACTTC. Encoded protein: CASSLTTRETQYF.

This chain joins TRBV7-9 and TRBJ1-2; D is undetermined. This CDR3 spans 12 amino acids. V dropped 7 bases and J dropped 7 bases, with 13 bases sitting between them. Per the germline V gene, CDR1 is SEHNR and CDR2 is FQNEAQ (reference sequence). CDR3 nucleotide sequence: TGTGCCAGCACGAACTTTGACGGTGGCTACACCTTC. Translating gives CASTNFDGGYTF.

The chain uses TRBV4-1 and TRBJ2-7; 9 bases match TRBD2. The germline gives CDR1 MGHRA, CDR2 YSYEKL. V was pared by 1 base and J by 4 bases, with 8 bases of the junction left unmatched. CDR3 length equals 16 residues. The CDR3 protein is CASSQAASGTIYEQYF. DNA of the CDR3: TGCGCCAGCAGCCAAGCGGCTAGCGGGACGATATACGAGCAGTACTTC.

This clone has a single count. In DNA form, the CDR3 reads TGTGCCAGCAGCGTGGCCCTCGGGTACAATGAGCAGTTCTTC. As protein: CASSVALGYNEQFF. The chain has TRBV7-9 and TRBJ2-1; D not certain. Trimming pared 5 bases from V and 4 bases from J, leaving 12 bases between. CDR3 length equals 14 residues. Germline loops: CDR1 SEHNR, CDR2 FQNEAQ (reference sequence).

The chain employs TRBV5-1 and TRBJ1-1; no clear D gene. Trimming removed 2 bases at V and 3 bases at J, with 11 bases between. Germline V gene data show CDR1 as SGHRS and CDR2 as YFSETQ. The CDR3 is 14 residues long. In DNA form, the CDR3 reads TGCGCCAGCAGCTTAGGGTCAACGGACACTGAAGCTTTCTTT. Amino acids: CASSLGSTDTEAFF.

J is TRBJ2-2 and V is TRBV7-2; D call uncertain. The V and J ends lost 7 bases and 0 bases respectively, with 6 bases between them. In germline, CDR1 is SGHTA, CDR2 FQGNSA. The CDR3 has 13 residues. The CDR3 loop is CASTPTNTGELFF. The CDR3 DNA follows: TGTGCCAGCACCCCTACGAACACCGGGGAGCTGTTTTTT.

The chain combines TRBV2 with TRBJ2-2; maybe TRBD2 (5 bases). Trimming removed 7 bases from V and 6 bases from J, with 15 bases in between. The germline V gene encodes CDR1 SNHLY and CDR2 FYNNEI. CDR3 length equals 14 residues. The CDR3 protein is CASKTFGGAGELFF. The CDR3 nucleotides are TGTGCCAGCAAAACGTTTGGAGGCGCCGGGGAGCTGTTTTTT. Drawing the rest from reference TRBV2 and TRBJ2-2, the complete variable domain is EPEVTQTPSHQVTQMGQEVILRCVPISNHLYFYWYRQILGQKVEFLVSFYNNEISEKSEIFDDQFSVERPDGSNFTLKIRSTKLEDSAMYFCASKTFGGAGELFFGEGSRLTVL.

This clone was recorded a few times. The chain has TRBV5-6 and TRBJ1-3; D remains unclear. Germline lookup yields CDR1 SGHDT and CDR2 YYEEEE. Trimming cost V 2 bases and J 0 bases, with 9 bases left between them. The length of the CDR3 is 15 residues. DNA of the CDR3: TGTGCCAGCAGCTTAACCCTACGCTCTGGAAACACCATATATTTT. Amino acids: CASSLTLRSGNTIYF.

V gene TRBV28 combines with J gene TRBJ2-3; D is uncertain. Germline V CDR1 and CDR2: MDHEN, SYDVKM. Deletions cut 7 bases from V and 11 bases from J, with 16 bases between. This CDR3 spans 12 amino acids. CDR3 coding DNA: TGTGCCAGCACCGAAGGACGAGGCAAGCAGTATTTT. Translation gives CASTEGRGKQYF.

Here the CDR3 reads CASSLLGYNEQFF. For the CDR3, the DNA is TGTGCCAGCAGTTTATTAGGCTACAATGAGCAGTTCTTC. The chain is built from TRBV6-1 and TRBJ2-1; unclear D gene. The CDR3 runs 13 residues. V was pared by 5 bases and J by 3 bases, with 8 bases between. Germline CDR1 reads MNHNS; CDR2 reads SASEGT.

The V call is TRBV5-8, the J call TRBJ1-5; the D is unclear. Trimming removed 4 bases from V and 0 bases from J, with 11 bases in between. The germline gives CDR1 SGHTS, CDR2 YDEGEE. This CDR3 is built from 15 residues. CDR3 sequence reads: CASSAGVYSNQPQHF. The DNA for the CDR3 is TGTGCCAGCAGCGCCGGGGTCTATAGCAATCAGCCCCAGCATTTT.

This clone has only one observation. The V gene is TRBV4-2, the J gene TRBJ2-2, with TRBD2 matching 7 bases. The CDR3 has 16 amino acids. The V gene end was trimmed by 0 bases and the J gene end by 6 bases; junction bases not matched to a gene: 7. Germline CDR1 LGHNA, CDR2 YNFKEQ. CDR3 protein: CASSQDGLVGAGELFF. For the CDR3, the DNA is TGTGCCAGCAGCCAAGACGGACTAGTTGGGGCCGGGGAGCTGTTTTTT.

This clone was detected only once. The chain has TRBV11-2 and TRBJ2-2; D ambiguous. Germline values: CDR1 SGHAT, CDR2 FQNNGV. The CDR3 is 14 amino acids. With 2 bases removed from V and 5 bases from J, the gap between germline ends came to 9 bases. CDR3 DNA sequence: TGTGCCAGCAGCTTATATTGGGCTACCGGGGAGCTGTTTTTT. It encodes CASSLYWATGELFF.

The rearrangement links TRBV5-6 to TRBJ1-3, with D unclear. This CDR3 has 15 amino acids. V lost 4 bases to trimming and J lost 2 bases, with 13 bases between them. In germline, CDR1 is SGHDT, CDR2 YYEEEE. As DNA, the CDR3 is TGTGCCAGCAGCGCCGGACTGGGAACTGGAAACACCATATATTTT. This translates into CASSAGLGTGNTIYF.

A remark on this clone: At the DNA level, this CDR3 is encoded by other sequences in the same sample as well. The chain has TRBV9 and TRBJ2-7, with a possible D match to TRBD1 (5 bases). CDR3 length: 12 residues. V was cut by 0 bases and J by 6 bases, with 7 bases left in between. In germline, CDR1 is SGDLS, CDR2 YYNGEE. CDR3 amino acids: CASSVGGSEQYF. In nucleotides, the CDR3 is TGTGCCAGCAGCGTAGGGGGCTCCGAGCAGTACTTC.

The genes are TRBV7-8 and TRBJ1-1; D remains unclear. Trimming removed 3 bases from V and 7 bases from J, with 9 bases in between. Germline values: CDR1 SGHVS, CDR2 FQNEAQ. CDR3 length: 12 residues. The CDR3 protein is CASSLKGLEAFF. CDR3 nucleotides: TGTGCCAGCAGCTTGAAGGGCCTTGAAGCTTTCTTT.

The chain combines TRBV2 with TRBJ2-7; the D call may be TRBD1 or TRBD2 (6 bases each). The germline gives CDR1 SNHLY, CDR2 FYNNEI. The CDR3 contains 15 residues. V lost 6 bases, J lost 4 bases, and 19 bases lay in between. CDR3 region: CASSKGRTEGYEQYF. The CDR3 bases are TGTGCCAGCAGCAAGGGGAGGACAGAAGGATACGAGCAGTACTTC.

The chain joins TRBV7-2 to TRBJ1-1; 7 bases are a match to TRBD1. The germline CDR1 and CDR2 sequences are SGHTA and FQGNSA. With V trimmed by 5 bases and J by 1 base, 7 bases remained unmatched. The CDR3 has 15 amino acids. CDR3 sequence reads: CASSTRTGWNTEAFF. DNA of the CDR3: TGTGCCAGCAGCACGAGGACAGGTTGGAACACTGAAGCTTTCTTT.

DNA for the CDR3: TGCGCCAGCAGTTCGAACAGGGAGGAGACCCAGTACTTC. This codes for CASSSNREETQYF. The chain combines TRBV10-2 with TRBJ2-5; TRBD1 might be the D (6 bases). This CDR3 spans 13 amino acids. V was shortened by 5 bases and J by 5 bases, with 12 bases between the two germline ends. Per the germline V gene, CDR1 is WSHSY and CDR2 is SAAADI.

This clone was seen once. CDR3 protein: CASSEAGGISNQPQHF. In DNA form, the CDR3 reads TGTGCCAGCAGTGAAGCTGGAGGGATCAGCAATCAGCCCCAGCATTTT. This chain joins TRBV6-1 and TRBJ1-5; D is unclear. The CDR3 is made up of 16 amino acids. Trimming took off 0 bases at V and 1 base at J, with 10 bases between the two ends. Germline V gene lookup returns CDR1 MNHNS and CDR2 SASEGT.

J is TRBJ2-2 and V is TRBV11-1; TRBD2 is a possible D gene (5 bases). Trimming took off 3 bases at V and 1 base at J, with 15 bases between the two ends. CDR3 length equals 17 residues. Germline CDR1 and CDR2: SGHAT and FQDESV (reference sequence). The CDR3 sequence: CASSLGGLRGNTGELFF. The CDR3 DNA sequence: TGTGCCAGCAGCTTGGGTGGACTCCGGGGGAACACCGGGGAGCTGTTTTTT.

The chain couples TRBV7-9 to TRBJ1-1, with 7 bases identical to TRBD1. From germline, CDR1 is SEHNR and CDR2 FQNEAQ (reference sequence). The CDR3 runs to 13 residues. V was pared by 4 bases and J by 8 bases, with 7 bases of the junction left unmatched. The CDR3 loop is CASSSGTVGEAFF. CDR3 in DNA: TGTGCCAGCAGCTCCGGGACAGTCGGAGAAGCTTTCTTT. Combining the CDR3 with reference TRBV7-9 and TRBJ1-1 gives the whole variable domain DTGVSQNPRHKITKRGQNVTFRCDPISEHNRLYWYRQTLGQGPEFLTYFQNEAQLEKSRLLSDRFSAERPKGSFSTLEIQRTEQGDSAMYLCASSSGTVGEAFFGQGTRLTVV.

The gene calls are TRBV5-8 and TRBJ2-7; D is undetermined. Trimming stripped 2 bases from V and 3 bases from J, with 9 bases between. Germline-derived CDR1 and CDR2 are SGHTS and YDEGEE. The length of the CDR3 is 13 residues. The CDR3 loop reads CASSFSRFYEQYF. In DNA, the CDR3 is TGTGCCAGCAGCTTCAGCAGGTTCTACGAGCAGTACTTC.